These 14 T cell receptor beta chains came from one sample sequenced in a study of T cell responses to AZD1222 COVID-19 vaccine. Using immunoSEQ multiplex PCR, the repertoire was profiled, and TCRdb retains in-frame clones only, with some absent. The table lists 140,000 to 150,000 clones, roughly 89% of them singletons. Sequenced material: peripheral blood, taken 28 days after the second AZD1222 dose. All receptors come from an adult who received the AZD1222 COVID-19 vaccine.

This clone came up once. The chain has TRBV6-1 and TRBJ2-5, with D possibly TRBD1 on 6 matching bases. This CDR3 spans 18 amino acids. The V end lost 0 bases, the J end lost 0 bases, and 17 bases lay between the germline ends. CDR1 is MNHNS, CDR2 SASEGT, per germline. The CDR3 sequence: CASSEAPPTGTYQETQYF. For the CDR3, the DNA is TGTGCCAGCAGTGAAGCCCCTCCGACCGGGACATACCAAGAGACCCAGTACTTC.

The chain carries TRBV7-2 and TRBJ1-1; D ambiguous. V lost 3 bases and J 0 bases, leaving 2 bases between the germline ends. The germline CDR1 and CDR2 sequences are SGHTA and FQGNSA. The length of the CDR3 is 12 residues. CDR3 nucleotides: TGTGCCAGCAGCTTCATGAACACTGAAGCTTTCTTT. This gives the protein CASSFMNTEAFF. Combining the CDR3 with reference TRBV7-2 and TRBJ1-1 gives the whole variable domain GAGVSQSPSNKVTEKGKDVELRCDPISGHTALYWYRQSLGQGLEFLIYFQGNSAPDKSGLPSDRFSAERTGGSVSTLTIQRTQQEDSAVYLCASSFMNTEAFFGQGTRLTVV.

V usage is TRBV7-2 and J usage is TRBJ1-1; 7 bases map to TRBD1. Germline V gives CDR1 SGHTA, CDR2 FQGNSA. Germline trimming cut 2 bases from V and 0 bases from J; bases unmatched to any gene: 6. CDR3 length: 16 residues. The CDR3 loop reads CASSLWPQGLNTEAFF. The CDR3 nucleotides are TGTGCCAGCAGCTTATGGCCACAGGGGTTGAACACTGAAGCTTTCTTT.

V usage is TRBV7-3 and J usage is TRBJ2-3; D ambiguous. The V end lost 5 bases, the J end lost 5 bases, and 11 bases lay between the germline ends. CDR3 length: 13 residues. The V gene's germline CDR1 is SGHTA and CDR2 FQGTGA. In DNA form, the CDR3 reads TGTGCCAGCAGCACCGCACTGGGAGATACGCAGTATTTT. Its protein product is CASSTALGDTQYF.

The rearrangement uses TRBV28 and TRBJ2-1; D remains unclear. V was pared by 6 bases and J by 6 bases, with 12 bases between. Germline CDR1 reads MDHEN; CDR2 reads SYDVKM. The CDR3 consists of 13 residues. CDR3 nucleotide sequence: TGTGCCAGCAGCACCACCCCGACCAATGAGCAGTTCTTC. Protein: CASSTTPTNEQFF.

The genes are TRBV12-5 and TRBJ1-1; 7 bases line up with TRBD1. The V and J ends lost 2 bases and 3 bases, in that order; junction bases with no gene match: 9. CDR3 length equals 16 residues. Per the germline V gene, CDR1 is LGHNT and CDR2 is FRNRAP. CDR3 sequence (DNA): TGTGCTAGTGGTTTGACTTTAAGGGGGCTGGACACTGAAGCTTTCTTT. Its protein product is CASGLTLRGLDTEAFF.

In DNA form, the CDR3 reads TGTGCCAGCAGCTTAAACAGCGCCCAGGGCTACACCTTC. It yields the protein CASSLNSAQGYTF. V gene TRBV7-3 combines with J gene TRBJ1-2; the D is unclear. The CDR3 is 13 amino acids. With 1 base removed from V and 8 bases from J, the gap between germline ends came to 11 bases. The germline V gene has CDR1 SGHTA and CDR2 FQGTGA.

This clone was picked up a small number of times. The chain couples TRBV15 to TRBJ2-7, with 10 bases aligning to TRBD2. V was pared by 3 bases and J by 2 bases, with 13 bases of the junction left unmatched. This CDR3 is built from 18 residues. Germline V gene sequence: CDR1 LNHNV, CDR2 YYDKDF (reference sequence). The CDR3 bases are TGTGCCACCAGCAGCGAAACCCACCTAGCGGGAGAAACCTACGAGCAGTACTTC. Protein product: CATSSETHLAGETYEQYF.

This chain uses TRBV6-5 with TRBJ1-2; weak D call: TRBD1 (5 bases). Trimming pared 6 bases from V and 4 bases from J, leaving 15 bases between. Looked up from germline, CDR1 is MNHEY and CDR2 is SVGAGI. This CDR3 is 14 amino acids long. The CDR3 sequence: CASSPGTDVYGYTF. The CDR3 bases are TGTGCCAGCAGCCCAGGGACGGATGTCTATGGCTACACCTTC.

This chain connects TRBV12-3 or TRBV12-4 to TRBJ2-3; D could derive from TRBD1 or TRBD2 (5 bases each). The germline V and J ends were trimmed by 5 bases and 7 bases, with 10 bases remaining between them. The CDR3 extends over 12 amino acids. The CDR3 loop is CASSPEGNTQYF. Written as DNA, the CDR3 is TGTGCCAGCAGTCCTGAGGGGAATACGCAGTATTTT.

The chain uses TRBV7-2 and TRBJ1-2; D is unclear. This CDR3 has 16 residues. Trimming took off 4 bases at V and 4 bases at J, with 19 bases between the two ends. Germline V CDR1 and CDR2: SGHTA, FQGNSA. The DNA of the CDR3 is TGTGCCAGCAGCTCAAAGAGGTATCAGGACGTCTATGGCTACACCTTC. Encoded protein: CASSSKRYQDVYGYTF.

The chain combines TRBV6-4 with TRBJ2-2, with no clear D. Germline assignment: CDR1 MRHNA and CDR2 SNTAGT. The V and J ends lost 3 bases and 5 bases respectively, with 7 bases between them. This CDR3 region has 13 residues. In DNA form, the CDR3 reads TGTGCCAGCAGTGATTCGACAACCGGGGAGCTGTTTTTT. This encodes CASSDSTTGELFF.

This clone was recorded only once. This chain connects TRBV7-9 to TRBJ2-1; 10 nucleotides line up with TRBD2. The CDR3 has 16 residues. Germline values: CDR1 SEHNR, CDR2 FQNEAQ (reference sequence). J was trimmed by 1 base and V by 5 bases; bases with no gene match: 5. CDR3 in amino acids: CASSPSSGSSYNEQFF. CDR3 sequence (DNA): TGTGCCAGCAGCCCGTCTAGCGGGAGTTCCTACAATGAGCAGTTCTTC. Based on the CDR3 plus reference TRBV7-9 and TRBJ2-1, the full variable domain is DTGVSQNPRHKITKRGQNVTFRCDPISEHNRLYWYRQTLGQGPEFLTYFQNEAQLEKSRLLSDRFSAERPKGSFSTLEIQRTEQGDSAMYLCASSPSSGSSYNEQFFGPGTRLTVL.

The chain has TRBV5-1 and TRBJ1-2; TRBD1 is a possible D gene (6 bases). Trimming removed 4 bases at V and 5 bases at J, with 21 bases between. The V gene's germline CDR1 is SGHRS and CDR2 YFSETQ. The CDR3 spans 16 residues. The CDR3: CASSLTSAGTYYGYTF. As DNA, the CDR3 is TGCGCCAGCAGCCTAACCTCGGCCGGGACATATTATGGCTACACCTTC.